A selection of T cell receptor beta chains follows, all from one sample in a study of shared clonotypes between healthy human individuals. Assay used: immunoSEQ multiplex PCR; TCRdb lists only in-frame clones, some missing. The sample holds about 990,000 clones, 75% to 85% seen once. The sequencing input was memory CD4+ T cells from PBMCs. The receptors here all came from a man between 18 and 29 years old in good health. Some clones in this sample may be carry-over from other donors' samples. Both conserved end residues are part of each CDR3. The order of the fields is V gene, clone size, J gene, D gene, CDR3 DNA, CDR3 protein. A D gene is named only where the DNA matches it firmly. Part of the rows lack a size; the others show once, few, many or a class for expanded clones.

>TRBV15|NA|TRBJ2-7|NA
TGTGCCACCAGCAGAGCTAGGGACTCCTCCGACGAGCAGTACTTC
CATSRARDSSDEQYF
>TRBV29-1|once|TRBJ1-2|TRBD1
TGCAGCGACCAGGGGGACAACTATGGCTACACCTTC
CSDQGDNYGYTF
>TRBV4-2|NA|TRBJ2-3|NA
TGTGCCAGCAGCCAAGACGGGGCTAGCACAGATACGCAGTATTTT
CASSQDGASTDTQYF
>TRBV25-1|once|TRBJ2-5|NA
TGTGCCAGCAGTGAGGCCCCAGAGACCCAGTACTTC
CASSEAPETQYF
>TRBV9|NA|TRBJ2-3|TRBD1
TGTGCCAGCGGACAGGGGGCGGATACGCAGTATTTT
CASGQGADTQYF
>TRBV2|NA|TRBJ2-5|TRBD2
TGTGCCAGCAGCGGTAGGACTAGTCTGGAGACCCAGTACTTC
CASSGRTSLETQYF
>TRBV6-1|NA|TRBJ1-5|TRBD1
TGTGCCAGCAGTGACCCGGACAGGCGGCGGGAGCATTTT
CASSDPDRRREHF
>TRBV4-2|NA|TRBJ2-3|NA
TGTGCCAGCAGCCAAGATCGGACCCGCGGGCAGTATTTT
CASSQDRTRGQYF
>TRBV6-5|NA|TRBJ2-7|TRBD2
TGTGCCAGCGGGACTAGCGGGACCCGGGTGTCCGAGCAGTACTTC
CASGTSGTRVSEQYF
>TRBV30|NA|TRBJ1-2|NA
TGTGCCTGGAGTGCAAGCAGGGCGAATGGCTACACCTTC
CAWSASRANGYTF
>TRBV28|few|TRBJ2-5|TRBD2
TGTGCCAGCAGTTTTGGCGGGGAGGGGGAGACCCAGTACTTC
CASSFGGEGETQYF
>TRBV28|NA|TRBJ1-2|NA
TGTGCCAGCAGTTCCCCACCCCGGGGAAACTATGGCTACACCTTC
CASSSPPRGNYGYTF
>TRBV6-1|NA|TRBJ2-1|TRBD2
TGTGCCAGCAGTGAACGGGGGGACTACAATGAGCAGTTCTTC
CASSERGDYNEQFF
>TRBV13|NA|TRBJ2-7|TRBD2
TGTGCCAGCAGCCACCTCAGCGGGAGGCCCTCCCACGAGCAGTACTTC
CASSHLSGRPSHEQYF
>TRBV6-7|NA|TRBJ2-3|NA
TGTGCCAGCAACCAGGGCGGGGGCTATCGCACAGATACGCAGTATTTT
CASNQGGGYRTDTQYF
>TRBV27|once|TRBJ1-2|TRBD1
TGTGCCAGCAGACCCTCGGGACAGCCCTACGGCTACACCTTC
CASRPSGQPYGYTF
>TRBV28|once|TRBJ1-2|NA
TGTGCCAGCAGAACGACAGACTACTATGGCTACACCTTC
CASRTTDYYGYTF
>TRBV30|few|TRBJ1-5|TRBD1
TGTGCCTGGAGTGGGACAGGGAATCAGCCCCAGCATTTT
CAWSGTGNQPQHF
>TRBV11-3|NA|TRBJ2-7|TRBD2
TGTGCCAGCAGCCTGCTAGCGGTGCTCTACGAGCAGTACTTC
CASSLLAVLYEQYF
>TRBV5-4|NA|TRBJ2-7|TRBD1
TGTGCCAGCAGCTTCGGACAGGGGGCCGGCTACGAGCAGTACTTC
CASSFGQGAGYEQYF
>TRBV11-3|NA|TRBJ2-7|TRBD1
TGTGCCAGCAGCCCACACGGACAGGATACGCCTGGTGAGCAGTACTTC
CASSPHGQDTPGEQYF
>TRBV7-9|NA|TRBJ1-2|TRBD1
TGTGCCAGCAGCTTAGGCCCTACCCAGGGACAGCCTCGGGGCTACACCTTC
CASSLGPTQGQPRGYTF
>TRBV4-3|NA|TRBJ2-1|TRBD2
TGCGCCAGCAGCCGGAGACTAGCGCCCGAGGCAAGTGAGCAGTTCTTC
CASSRRLAPEASEQFF
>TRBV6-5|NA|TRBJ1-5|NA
TGTGCCAGCACCGGACCGAATAGCAATCAGCCCCAGCATTTT
CASTGPNSNQPQHF
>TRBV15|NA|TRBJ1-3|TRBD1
TGTGCCACCTCCCTGGGAGGGGGCGGAAACACCATATATTTT
CATSLGGGGNTIYF
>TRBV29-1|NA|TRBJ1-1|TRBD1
TGCAGCGTAATAAGGGACAGCAGACAAGCTTTCTTT
CSVIRDSRQAFF
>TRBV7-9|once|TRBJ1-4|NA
TGTGCCAGCAGCTTAGGTCCTGAAAAACTGTTTTTT
CASSLGPEKLFF
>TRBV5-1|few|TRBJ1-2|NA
TGCGCCAGCAGCGCGAGTGGGATCTATGGCTACACCTTC
CASSASGIYGYTF
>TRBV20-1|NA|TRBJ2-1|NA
TGCAGTGCTAGAGAGTACCTACCGCCGTTCTTC
CSAREYLPPFF
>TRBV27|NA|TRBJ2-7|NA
TGTGCCAGCAGTTGGAACCGGGCCCACGACGAGCAGTACTTC
CASSWNRAHDEQYF
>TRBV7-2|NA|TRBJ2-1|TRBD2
TGTGCCAGCAGCTTCGCTAGCGGCTCCTACAATGAGCAGTTCTTC
CASSFASGSYNEQFF
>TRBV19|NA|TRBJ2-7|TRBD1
TGTGCCAGTAGTAAGAGGACAGGGTCCTGCGAGCAGTACTTC
CASSKRTGSCEQYF
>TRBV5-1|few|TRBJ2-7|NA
TGCGCCAGCAGCTTGTATCCAGGGACCTACGAGCAGTACTTC
CASSLYPGTYEQYF
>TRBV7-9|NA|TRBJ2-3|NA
TGTGCCAGCAGCGTTAATTCAGATACGCAGTATTTT
CASSVNSDTQYF
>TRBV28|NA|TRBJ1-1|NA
TGTGCCAGCAGACCCGGACCGGGGGAAGCTTTCTTT
CASRPGPGEAFF
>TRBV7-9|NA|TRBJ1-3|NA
TGTGCCAGCAGCTTAGCGGAGTCTGGAAACACCATATATTTT
CASSLAESGNTIYF
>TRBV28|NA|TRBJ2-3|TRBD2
TGTGCCAGCAGTTTCACCGCCTACGGGACTAGCGGGAGTACAGATACGCAGTATTTT
CASSFTAYGTSGSTDTQYF
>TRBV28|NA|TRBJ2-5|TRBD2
TGTGCCAGCAGTTTCCGGGGGGGGCCTACTGGGGCCCAGTACTTC
CASSFRGGPTGAQYF
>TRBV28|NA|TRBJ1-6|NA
TGTGCCAGCAGTCCGTTCGCGGCCGTTCGGTTCCACTTT
CASSPFAAVRFHF
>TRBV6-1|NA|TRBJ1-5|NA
TGTGCCAGCAATTCCCATAGGAACAATCAGCCCCAGCATTTT
CASNSHRNNQPQHF
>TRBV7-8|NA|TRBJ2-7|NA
TGTGCCAGCAGCTCCTCAGGCGGCGAGCAGTACTTC
CASSSSGGEQYF
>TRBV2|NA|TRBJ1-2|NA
TGTGCCACCTCGGATCAGGTTACTGGGGGCTACACCTTC
CATSDQVTGGYTF
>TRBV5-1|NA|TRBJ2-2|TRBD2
TGCGCCAGCAGCTTCGGACTAGCGGGAGTGAACACCGGGGAGCTGTTTTTT
CASSFGLAGVNTGELFF
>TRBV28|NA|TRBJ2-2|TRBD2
TGTGCCAGCAGTTTGGGGAGGGTTAGGACCGGGGAGCTGTTTTTT
CASSLGRVRTGELFF
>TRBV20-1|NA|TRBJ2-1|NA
TGCAGTGCTACCGGGACGGAGCAGTTCTTC
CSATGTEQFF
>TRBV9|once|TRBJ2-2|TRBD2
TGTGCCAGCAGCGTAGGGCTAGCGGGCCGTCAGGCCACCGGGGAGCTGTTTTTT
CASSVGLAGRQATGELFF
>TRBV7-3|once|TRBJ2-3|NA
TGTGCCAGCAGCTTAGGGACTCTTGGGAAGGCAGATACGCAGTATTTT
CASSLGTLGKADTQYF
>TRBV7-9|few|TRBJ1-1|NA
TGTGCCAGCAGCTTAGCGTGGGACACTGAAGCTTTCTTT
CASSLAWDTEAFF